The 15 T cell receptor beta chains below come from one sample, sequenced in a study of shared clonotypes between healthy human individuals. Data came from immunoSEQ multiplex PCR; TCRdb stores just in-frame clones and leaves some out. The sample lists roughly 2.5 million clones; around 94% were seen once. Sequencing used naive CD4+ T cells sorted from blood. Subset noted: CD45RA+ positively selected. The origin of the receptors is a man younger than 35 in good health.

Turning to this clone: The identical CDR3 is also encoded by other nucleotide sequences in the sample. This chain joins TRBV7-9 and TRBJ2-7; no clear D gene. Germline V CDR1 and CDR2: SEHNR, FQNEAQ (reference sequence). The CDR3 runs to 13 residues. Trimming took off 5 bases at V and 1 base at J, with 9 bases between the two ends. CDR3 in amino acids: CASSISGSYEQYF. The DNA for the CDR3 is TGTGCCAGCAGCATTTCAGGTTCCTACGAGCAGTACTTC.

This rearrangement joins TRBV2 to TRBJ2-3; 14 bases are shared with TRBD2. Germline V gene sequence: CDR1 SNHLY, CDR2 FYNNEI. J gave up 3 bases and V 5 bases, and 4 bases lay outside the gene matches. The CDR3 loop spans 16 amino acids. CDR3: CASSSRLAGGTDTQYF. In DNA, the CDR3 is TGTGCCAGCAGTTCCCGACTAGCGGGAGGGACAGATACGCAGTATTTT.

The chain joins TRBV18 to TRBJ1-5, with 7 bases aligning to TRBD1. CDR1 is KGHSH, CDR2 LQKENI, per germline. Losses at the gene ends were 3 bases for V and 6 bases for J; bases not matched to a gene: 11. This CDR3 comprises 16 residues. Here the CDR3 reads CASSPSETGRTQPQHF. The CDR3 DNA sequence: TGTGCCAGCTCACCGTCTGAGACAGGGAGAACTCAGCCCCAGCATTTT.

The J gene is TRBJ1-3, the V gene TRBV6-1; 7 bases fit TRBD1. V shed 8 bases and J 0 bases; nucleotides not matched to a gene: 4. Germline values: CDR1 MNHNS, CDR2 SASEGT. The CDR3 runs to 14 residues. CDR3 region: CASRTGHSGNTIYF. The CDR3 DNA sequence: TGTGCCAGCCGGACAGGCCACTCTGGAAACACCATATATTTT.

V is TRBV5-1 and J is TRBJ2-2; D may be TRBD1 or TRBD2 (5 bases each). Germline V CDR1 and CDR2: SGHRS, YFSETQ. Trimming pared 3 bases from V and 7 bases from J, leaving 22 bases between. The CDR3 length is 17 residues. The CDR3 DNA reads as TGCGCCAGCAGCTCCTCCGTAAGGGGACCCAGAATCGGGGAGCTGTTTTTT. It encodes CASSSSVRGPRIGELFF.

The chain links TRBV5-6 to TRBJ2-2; a weak D match, TRBD1 (6 bases). This CDR3 has 15 residues. Germline V CDR1 and CDR2: SGHDT, YYEEEE. The V and J ends lost 4 bases and 1 base respectively, with 11 bases between them. DNA of the CDR3: TGTGCCAGCAGCCGCTTGACAGGGAACACCGGGGAGCTGTTTTTT. Translating it yields CASSRLTGNTGELFF. The variable domain in full, with the rest retrieved from reference TRBV5-6 and TRBJ2-2, is DAGVTQSPTHLIKTRGQQVTLRCSPKSGHDTVSWYQQALGQGPQFIFQYYEEEERQRGNFPDRFSGHQFPNYSSELNVNALLLGDSALYLCASSRLTGNTGELFFGEGSRLTVL.

J is TRBJ2-1 and V is TRBV14; 15 bases agree with TRBD2. CDR1 is SGHDN, CDR2 FVKESK, per germline. The CDR3 has 19 residues. Trimming cost V 4 bases and J 4 bases; bases outside gene matches: 11. CDR3 in amino acids: CASSPQMGLAGGTYNEQFF. CDR3 bases: TGTGCCAGCAGCCCTCAGATGGGACTAGCGGGAGGAACGTACAATGAGCAGTTCTTC. The full variable domain, completed using reference TRBV14 and TRBJ2-1, is EAGVTQFPSHSVIEKGQTVTLRCDPISGHDNLYWYRRVMGKEIKFLLHFVKESKQDESGMPNNRFLAERTGGTYSTLKVQPAELEDSGVYFCASSPQMGLAGGTYNEQFFGPGTRLTVL.

The genes are TRBV28 and TRBJ2-5; unclear D gene. Germline CDR1 and CDR2: MDHEN and SYDVKM. The CDR3 loop spans 17 amino acids. The V end was cut by 5 bases, the J end by 5 bases, with 24 bases between. In nucleotides, the CDR3 is TGTGCCAGCAGTCTCATATCCCAAGGGTTGGGTGGGGAGACCCAGTACTTC. It encodes CASSLISQGLGGETQYF.

The chain has TRBV5-1 and TRBJ2-7, with a possible D match to TRBD1 (6 bases). Looked up from germline, CDR1 is SGHRS and CDR2 is YFSETQ. The CDR3 runs 14 residues. The germline V and J ends were trimmed by 4 bases and 5 bases, with 16 bases remaining between them. CDR3 region: CASSVNTGFDEQYF. CDR3 bases: TGCGCCAGCAGCGTGAACACAGGGTTCGACGAGCAGTACTTC.

This chain uses TRBV28 with TRBJ1-5; D is unresolved. V dropped 6 bases and J dropped 0 bases, with 15 bases sitting between them. The germline gives CDR1 MDHEN, CDR2 SYDVKM. The CDR3 has 16 amino acids. In nucleotides, the CDR3 is TGTGCCAGCAGCCCCCCCCCAGCGTATAGCAATCAGCCCCAGCATTTT. Translation gives CASSPPPAYSNQPQHF.

The chain combines TRBV2 with TRBJ1-3, with D perhaps TRBD1 (5 bases). Germline CDR1 SNHLY, CDR2 FYNNEI. V lost 7 bases to trimming and J lost 2 bases, with 18 bases between them. This CDR3 is built from 16 residues. The chain's CDR3 is CASTYGWDSPGNTIYF. The DNA for the CDR3 is TGTGCCAGCACCTATGGGTGGGACTCCCCTGGAAACACCATATATTTT.

The V and J genes are TRBV4-2 and TRBJ2-1; the match to TRBD2 covers 9 bases. The CDR3 sequence is 16 residues long. Germline assignment: CDR1 LGHNA and CDR2 YNFKEQ. The junction had 7 bases not matched to a gene; V was cut back by 1 base and J by 6 bases. CDR3 sequence (DNA): TGTGCCAGCAGCCAAGGAAAGAGCGGGGGGCTCAATGAGCAGTTCTTC. The encoded protein is CASSQGKSGGLNEQFF.

This rearrangement joins TRBV19 to TRBJ1-2; the match to TRBD1 covers 7 bases. The V and J ends lost 7 bases and 3 bases, in that order; junction bases with no gene match: 8. Germline V CDR1 and CDR2: LNHDA, SQIVND (reference sequence). The CDR3 extends over 14 amino acids. DNA for the CDR3: TGTGCCAGTAAGAGTGGCGACAGGGACTATGGCTACACCTTC. Translation gives CASKSGDRDYGYTF.

This clone appeared a single time. The chain joins TRBV30 to TRBJ1-3; 10 bases fit TRBD1. The CDR3 is made up of 14 amino acids. In germline, CDR1 is GTSNPN, CDR2 SVGIG (reference sequence). V shed 5 bases and J 4 bases; nucleotides not matched to a gene: 5. The CDR3 DNA reads TGTGCCTGGGGACAGGGGGTCGGAGGAAACACCATATATTTT. Protein sequence: CAWGQGVGGNTIYF.

V and J are TRBV6-6 and TRBJ2-5; 10 bases align to TRBD2. Germline V gene lookup returns CDR1 MNHNY and CDR2 SVGAGI (reference sequence). V dropped 2 bases and J dropped 7; count of bases not matched to a gene: 7. The CDR3 loop spans 15 amino acids. CDR3 DNA: TGTGCCAGCAGTTACCTGGCTAGCGGGAGTGTGACCCAGTACTTC. Amino acids: CASSYLASGSVTQYF.